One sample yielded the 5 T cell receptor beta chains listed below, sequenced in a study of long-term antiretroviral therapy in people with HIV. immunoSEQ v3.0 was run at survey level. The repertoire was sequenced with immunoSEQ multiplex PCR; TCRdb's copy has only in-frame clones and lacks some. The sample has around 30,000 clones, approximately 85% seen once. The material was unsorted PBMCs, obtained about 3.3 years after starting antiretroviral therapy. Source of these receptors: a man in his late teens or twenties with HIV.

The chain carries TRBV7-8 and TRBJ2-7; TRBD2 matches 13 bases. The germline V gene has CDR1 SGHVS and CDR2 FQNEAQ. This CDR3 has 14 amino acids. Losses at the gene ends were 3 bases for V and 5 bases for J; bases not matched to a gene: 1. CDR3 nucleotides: TGTGCCAGCAGCTTTGGACTAGCGGGAGACGAGCAGTACTTC. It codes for CASSFGLAGDEQYF.

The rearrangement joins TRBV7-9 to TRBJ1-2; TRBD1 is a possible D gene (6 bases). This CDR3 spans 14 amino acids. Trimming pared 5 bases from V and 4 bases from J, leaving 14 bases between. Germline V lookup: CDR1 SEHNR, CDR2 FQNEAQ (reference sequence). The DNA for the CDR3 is TGTGCCAGCAGCCCCGCGGGGGACATCTATGGCTACACCTTC. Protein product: CASSPAGDIYGYTF.

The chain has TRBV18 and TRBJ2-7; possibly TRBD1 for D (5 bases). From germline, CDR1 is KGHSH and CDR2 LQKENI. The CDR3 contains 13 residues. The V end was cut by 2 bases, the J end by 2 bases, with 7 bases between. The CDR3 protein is CASSPGATYEQYF. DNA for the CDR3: TGTGCCAGCTCACCAGGGGCCACCTACGAGCAGTACTTC.

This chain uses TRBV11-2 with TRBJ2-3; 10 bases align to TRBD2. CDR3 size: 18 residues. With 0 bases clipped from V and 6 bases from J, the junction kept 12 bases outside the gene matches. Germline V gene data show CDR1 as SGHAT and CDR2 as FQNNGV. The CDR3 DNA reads TGTGCCAGCAGCTTAGATTGGGTGCCTAGCGGGAGTCTCGATACGCAGTATTTT. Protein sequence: CASSLDWVPSGSLDTQYF.

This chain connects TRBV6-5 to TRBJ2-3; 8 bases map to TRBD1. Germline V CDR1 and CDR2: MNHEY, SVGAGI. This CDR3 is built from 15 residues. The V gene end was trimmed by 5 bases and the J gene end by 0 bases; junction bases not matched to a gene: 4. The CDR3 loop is CASSRQGASTDTQYF. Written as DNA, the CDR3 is TGTGCCAGCAGTCGCCAGGGGGCAAGCACAGATACGCAGTATTTT.